One and the same sample provided the 29 T cell receptor beta chains below, sequenced in a study of blood T cell repertoires in COVID-19. This table comes from immunoSEQ multiplex PCR, and its TCRdb copy is limited to in-frame clones, with some not included. Of around 45,000 clones detected, about 90% appear once; the ten largest clones hold 10% to 15%. The specimen was peripheral blood. Source of these receptors: an elderly man with acute or convalescent COVID-19.

CDR3 nucleotide sequence: TGTGCCAGCACCATGACTAGCGGGGGGGCCGATACCCAGTACTTC. It codes for CASTMTSGGADTQYF. The J gene is TRBJ2-5, the V gene TRBV6-5, with 14 bases that match TRBD2. The ends lost 7 bases at V and 8 bases at J; junction bases unmatched: 9. The length of the CDR3 is 15 residues. Germline-derived CDR1 and CDR2 are MNHEY and SVGAGI.

This chain uses TRBV5-5 with TRBJ2-5, with D tentatively TRBD2 (5 bases). The CDR3 extends over 15 amino acids. The ends were cut back, 0 bases at V and 1 base at J, with 10 bases in the middle. Germline-derived CDR1 and CDR2 are SGHKS and YYEKEE (reference sequence). The CDR3 here is CASSLARALQETQYF. The CDR3 coding sequence is TGTGCCAGCAGCTTGGCGAGGGCCCTCCAAGAGACCCAGTACTTC.

This chain links TRBV3-1 (or the pseudogene TRBV3-2) with TRBJ2-7; possibly TRBD1 for D (6 bases). Germline CDR1 and CDR2: LGHDT and YNNKEL (reference sequence). Trimming shortened V by 0 bases and J by 3 bases, and 12 bases separated the two germline ends. This CDR3 comprises 15 residues. Written as DNA, the CDR3 is TGTGCCAGCAGCCAAGAAGGGACACGAATCTACGAGCAGTACTTC. As protein: CASSQEGTRIYEQYF.

The chain has TRBV6-2 or TRBV6-3 and TRBJ1-5, with D uncertain. This CDR3 has 12 residues. Trimming took off 6 bases at V and 5 bases at J, with 8 bases between the two ends. Germline V lookup: CDR1 MNHEY, CDR2 SVGEGT. The CDR3 protein is CASSHGDQPQHF. In DNA, the CDR3 is TGTGCCAGCAGCCACGGAGATCAGCCCCAGCATTTT.

The chain recombines TRBV3-1 (or the pseudogene TRBV3-2) with TRBJ2-1; 12 bases align to TRBD2. CDR1 and CDR2 from the germline V gene are LGHDT and YNNKEL (reference sequence). With V trimmed by 5 bases and J by 8 bases, 10 bases remained unmatched. The CDR3 has 16 residues. CDR3 sequence reads: CASSNRRTSGDHEQFF. CDR3 bases: TGTGCCAGCAGCAATCGCCGGACTAGCGGGGACCATGAGCAGTTCTTC.

The V gene is TRBV24-1, the J gene TRBJ1-1, with TRBD1 identical over 7 bases. The CDR3 totals 13 residues. Germline V gene lookup returns CDR1 KGHDR and CDR2 SFDVKD. V lost 4 bases to trimming and J lost 5 bases; unmatched junction nucleotides: 3. CDR3 in amino acids: CATSEGDRTEAFF. DNA for the CDR3: TGTGCCACCAGTGAAGGGGACAGAACTGAAGCTTTCTTT.

The chain links TRBV7-6 to TRBJ2-7, with a possible D match to TRBD2 (6 bases). V lost 0 bases, J lost 2 bases, and 11 bases lay in between. Germline V gene data show CDR1 as SGHVS and CDR2 as FNYEAQ. The CDR3 covers 15 residues. CDR3 loop: CASSLASGPAYEQYF. Here the CDR3 DNA reads TGTGCCAGCAGCTTAGCGAGCGGGCCCGCCTACGAGCAGTACTTC.

This chain connects TRBV30 to TRBJ2-4; a possible D gene is TRBD1 (5 bases). The CDR3 totals 13 residues. Germline V gene sequence: CDR1 GTSNPN, CDR2 SVGIG (reference sequence). V dropped 5 bases and J dropped 5 bases, with 13 bases sitting between them. This CDR3 reads CAWAQGLENIQYF. In DNA form, the CDR3 reads TGTGCCTGGGCCCAGGGTTTAGAAAACATTCAGTACTTC.

The DNA of the CDR3 is TGTGCCAGCTCAGAAAACACGGACAGTTCTAACTATGGCTACACCTTC. Protein: CASSENTDSSNYGYTF. This chain links TRBV18 with TRBJ1-2; tentatively, D is TRBD1 (6 bases). The germline gives CDR1 KGHSH, CDR2 LQKENI. The CDR3 sequence is 16 residues long. The V end was cut by 5 bases, the J end by 0 bases, with 16 bases between.

The chain uses TRBV19 and TRBJ1-1; maybe TRBD1 (6 bases). Germline V gives CDR1 LNHDA, CDR2 SQIVND (reference sequence). The CDR3 length is 14 residues. With 1 base removed from V and 4 bases from J, the gap between germline ends came to 10 bases. The DNA of the CDR3 is TGTGCCAGTAGTATAGCAGGGGCGGGCACTGAAGCTTTCTTT. Translation: CASSIAGAGTEAFF.

This chain links TRBV7-9 with TRBJ1-2; D not certain. The CDR3 is made up of 14 amino acids. V gave up 6 bases and J gave up 7 bases, with 18 bases separating them. Germline values: CDR1 SEHNR, CDR2 FQNEAQ (reference sequence). The CDR3 here is CASRQITGNAGYTF. The CDR3 nucleotides are TGTGCCAGCAGACAAATCACGGGGAACGCTGGCTACACCTTC.

The chain combines TRBV6-5 with TRBJ2-7, with unresolved D. V lost 8 bases to trimming and J lost 3 bases, with 11 bases between them. CDR3 length: 12 residues. Germline CDR1 reads MNHEY; CDR2 reads SVGAGI. CDR3: CASESTGYEQYF. The DNA of the CDR3 is TGTGCCAGCGAATCCACGGGCTACGAGCAGTACTTC.

The rearrangement uses TRBV28 and TRBJ1-2, with a weak D call TRBD1 (5 bases). The CDR3 covers 14 residues. V gave up 2 bases and J gave up 4 bases, with 11 bases separating them. Germline assignment: CDR1 MDHEN and CDR2 SYDVKM. In DNA form, the CDR3 reads TGTGCCAGCAGTTTAGGGGCCAGCACCTATGGCTACACCTTC. This codes for CASSLGASTYGYTF.

The chain uses TRBV30 and TRBJ1-4; TRBD1 is a possible D gene (6 bases). The CDR3 runs 15 residues. V shed 5 bases and J shed 8 bases, with 21 bases lying between them. The germline V gene encodes CDR1 GTSNPN and CDR2 SVGIG (reference sequence). This chain's CDR3 is CAWSRDRLEVEKLFF. In DNA, the CDR3 is TGTGCCTGGTCACGCGACAGGCTCGAGGTAGAAAAACTGTTTTTT.

The chain uses TRBV4-1 and TRBJ2-3, with 10 bases identical to TRBD2. Unmatched junction bases numbered 11, after V lost 8 bases and J lost 0 bases. Germline CDR1 and CDR2: MGHRA and YSYEKL. The CDR3 loop spans 17 amino acids. The CDR3 nucleotides are TGCGCCAGCGCGTACCCAGCGGGGGGGTGGAGCACAGATACGCAGTATTTT. It yields the protein CASAYPAGGWSTDTQYF.

The chain links TRBV5-1 to TRBJ1-2; D is perhaps TRBD1 (5 bases). Deletions cut 3 bases from V and 1 base from J, with 13 bases between. Germline CDR1 SGHRS, CDR2 YFSETQ. The CDR3 consists of 15 residues. The chain's CDR3 is CASSWGGSHNYGYTF. CDR3 in DNA: TGCGCCAGCAGCTGGGGGGGGAGCCATAACTATGGCTACACCTTC.

The chain has TRBV5-6 and TRBJ2-7, with D unresolved. Per germline, CDR1 SGHDT and CDR2 YYEEEE. The length of the CDR3 is 12 residues. The ends were cut back, 0 bases at V and 3 bases at J, with 4 bases in the middle. CDR3 in amino acids: CASSLDYYEQYF. CDR3 nucleotides: TGTGCCAGCAGCTTGGACTACTACGAGCAGTACTTC.

The J gene is TRBJ1-2, the V gene TRBV19; 9 bases fit TRBD1. Germline CDR1 and CDR2: LNHDA and SQIVND (reference sequence). Trimming removed 3 bases from V and 4 bases from J; junction bases left unmatched: 6. CDR3 length equals 15 residues. The CDR3 is CASSMWDRDPYGYTF. The CDR3 DNA is TGTGCCAGTAGTATGTGGGACAGGGATCCCTATGGCTACACCTTC.

The chain joins TRBV20-1 to TRBJ1-1; maybe TRBD1 (6 bases). The germline CDR1 and CDR2 sequences are DFQATT and SNEGSKA (reference sequence). The CDR3 covers 14 residues. With 3 bases removed from V and 3 bases from J, the gap between germline ends came to 14 bases. The CDR3 protein is CSASTLGGHTEAFF. In nucleotides, the CDR3 is TGCAGTGCTAGTACCCTCGGGGGGCACACTGAAGCTTTCTTT.

The rearrangement uses TRBV7-7 and TRBJ2-3, with a weak D call TRBD2 (5 bases). CDR1 SSHAT and CDR2 FNYEAQ come from the germline V gene (reference sequence). The CDR3 covers 13 residues. Trimming pared 3 bases from V and 2 bases from J, leaving 6 bases between. In DNA, the CDR3 is TGTGCCAGCAGCTTGGACTTCACAGATACGCAGTATTTT. Translating it yields CASSLDFTDTQYF.

The sample holds one count of this clone. The chain uses TRBV28 and TRBJ2-1; 8 bases line up with TRBD1. The V gene end was trimmed by 6 bases and the J gene end by 10 bases; junction bases not matched to a gene: 11. This CDR3 contains 14 residues. Germline V CDR1 and CDR2: MDHEN, SYDVKM. CDR3 coding DNA: TGTGCCAGCAGAGAACAGGGGGAAATTGGGGAGCAGTTCTTC. Its translation: CASREQGEIGEQFF.

The rearrangement uses TRBV11-2 and TRBJ1-2; possible D gene TRBD1, 6 bases. The V end lost 4 bases, the J end lost 8 bases, and 14 bases lay between the germline ends. Germline CDR1 SGHAT, CDR2 FQNNGV. This CDR3 comprises 13 residues. The chain's CDR3 is CASSWGRGIGYTF. For the CDR3, the DNA is TGTGCCAGCAGCTGGGGCAGGGGCATAGGCTACACCTTC.

The rearrangement uses TRBV18 and TRBJ2-7; 9 bases map to TRBD2. The junction had 10 bases not matched to a gene; V was cut back by 6 bases and J by 4 bases. The CDR3 consists of 15 residues. CDR1 KGHSH and CDR2 LQKENI come from the germline V gene. The CDR3 spells CASSPPLAGSYEQYF. In DNA, the CDR3 is TGTGCCAGCTCCCCCCCCCTAGCGGGATCTTACGAGCAGTACTTC.

The table lists this clone with a count of one. V gene TRBV14 combines with J gene TRBJ2-7, with D uncertain. CDR1 is SGHDN and CDR2 is FVKESK in the germline V gene. V was trimmed by 0 bases and J by 1 base, leaving 10 bases between them. The CDR3 extends over 15 amino acids. This chain's CDR3 is CASSQDSRYSYEQYF. The CDR3 DNA reads TGTGCCAGCAGCCAAGATTCGAGGTATTCCTACGAGCAGTACTTC. The complete variable domain, with remaining parts taken from reference TRBV14 and TRBJ2-7, reads EAGVTQFPSHSVIEKGQTVTLRCDPISGHDNLYWYRRVMGKEIKFLLHFVKESKQDESGMPNNRFLAERTGGTYSTLKVQPAELEDSGVYFCASSQDSRYSYEQYFGPGTRLTVT.

The count of this clone is one. The CDR3 region is CASSTGLSSYGYTF. As DNA, the CDR3 is TGTGCCAGCAGTACAGGGCTCTCGAGCTATGGCTACACCTTC. The chain couples TRBV7-9 to TRBJ1-2; perhaps TRBD1 as D (6 bases). The V gene lost 6 bases and the J gene lost 4 bases, with 15 bases spanning the gap. CDR3 length: 14 amino acids. The germline V gene encodes CDR1 SEHNR and CDR2 FQNEAQ (reference sequence).

The gene calls are TRBV19 and TRBJ2-7; 8 bases map to TRBD1. The germline V gene encodes CDR1 LNHDA and CDR2 SQIVND (reference sequence). V lost 1 base, J lost 4 bases, and 3 bases stayed unmatched. This CDR3 is 14 amino acids long. This CDR3 reads CASSIAGGAYEQYF. DNA for the CDR3: TGTGCCAGTAGTATAGCAGGGGGCGCGTACGAGCAGTACTTC.

The chain joins TRBV4-2 to TRBJ1-4; 9 bases align to TRBD1. CDR3 size: 15 residues. V shed 7 bases, J shed 6 bases, and the junction held 9 bases outside the gene matches. Germline CDR1 reads LGHNA; CDR2 reads YNFKEQ. CDR3 sequence: CASKTWGQGYEKLFF. CDR3 coding DNA: TGTGCCAGCAAGACCTGGGGACAGGGCTATGAAAAACTGTTTTTT.

This rearrangement joins TRBV3-1 (or the pseudogene TRBV3-2) to TRBJ1-6; D gene ambiguous. The CDR3 totals 14 residues. The ends were cut back, 3 bases at V and 7 bases at J, with 10 bases in the middle. Germline CDR1 and CDR2: LGHDT and YNNKEL (reference sequence). In DNA form, the CDR3 reads TGTGCCAGCAGCCAGGCTCAGTCGAATTCACCCCTCCACTTT. It specifies CASSQAQSNSPLHF.

The chain joins TRBV18 to TRBJ2-3; 7 nucleotides agree with TRBD2. Germline CDR1 reads KGHSH; CDR2 reads LQKENI. V lost 6 bases and J lost 4; bases outside the gene matches: 4. The CDR3 has 13 amino acids. The CDR3 sequence: CASSRGDSDTQYF. DNA of the CDR3: TGTGCCAGCTCCCGGGGGGACTCAGATACGCAGTATTTT.